The 5 T cell receptor beta chains given below trace back to one sample, sequenced in a study of Graves' ophthalmopathy and Graves' hyperthyroidism. Amplification of TCR beta CDR3 regions used RNA transcripts. First-round RT-PCR relied on HTBI primers, and a second-round multiplex PCR came next. TCRdb called the multiplex PCR reads again in MiXCR, with one record for every CDR3 protein. The table shows some 1.1 million distinct CDR3 sequences, with less than 45% occurring only once. The specimen was peripheral blood or thyroid tissue (not recorded which). The receptors stem from an adult man with Graves' hyperthyroidism.

In this sample, this clonotype turned up many times. This chain joins TRBV7-6 and TRBJ1-2; the D is unclear. Germline CDR1 SGHVS, CDR2 FNYEAQ. The CDR3 runs 13 residues. Deletions cut 5 bases from V and 7 bases from J, with 14 bases between. The CDR3: CASSPGKFRGYTF. CDR3 DNA sequence: TGTGCCAGCAGCCCGGGAAAATTTCGTGGCTACACCTTC.

The rearrangement joins TRBV12-3 or TRBV12-4 to TRBJ2-2; no reliable D call. Trimming left V 6 bases short and J 8 bases short, with 4 bases between. The CDR3 contains 10 residues. The CDR3 DNA reads TGTGCCAGCAGGACAGGGGAGCTGTTTTTT. Its protein product is CASRTGELFF.

As concerns this clonotype: This likely traces to a read error, being one base from a far larger clone. The rearrangement joins TRBV11-2 to TRBJ2-7, with 8 positions matching TRBD1. The CDR3 length is 14 residues. Germline CDR1 and CDR2: SGHAT and FQNNGV. The junction had 3 bases not matched to a gene; V was cut back by 3 bases and J by 2 bases. This chain's CDR3 is CASSLDRVTYEQYF. In DNA form, the CDR3 reads TGTGCCAGCAGCTTGGACAGGGTTACCTACGAGCAGTACTTC. Full variable domain (rest looked up from reference TRBV11-2 and TRBJ2-7): EAGVAQSPRYKIIEKRQSVAFWCNPISGHATLYWYQQILGQGPKLLIQFQNNGVVDDSQLPKDRFSAERLKGVDSTLKIQPAKLEDSAVYLCASSLDRVTYEQYFGPGTRLTVT.

The rearrangement uses TRBV2 and TRBJ1-2; maybe TRBD1 (5 bases). Trimming shortened V by 8 bases and J by 4 bases, and 17 bases separated the two germline ends. CDR1 is SNHLY and CDR2 is FYNNEI in the germline V gene. This CDR3 is 14 amino acids long. The CDR3 spells CASLTGRRTYGYTF. The DNA for the CDR3 is TGTGCCAGCTTGACGGGACGCCGGACCTATGGCTACACCTTC.

On this clonotype: A much more abundant neighbour one base away suggests this may be a read error. The chain has TRBV5-1 and TRBJ1-5; D is unresolved. In germline, CDR1 is SGHRS, CDR2 YFSETQ. V lost 2 bases and J lost 5, with 11 bases in between. The CDR3 consists of 14 residues. The CDR3 sequence is CASSFWGGDQPQHF. The CDR3 bases are TGCGCCAGCAGCTTCTGGGGTGGAGATCAGCCCCAGCATTTT.